This T cell receptor beta chain was documented in a study of early T cells in non-severe SARS-CoV-2 infection. Per germline, CDR1 SGHVS and CDR2 FQNEAQ. V was cut by 3 bases and J by 2 bases, with 10 bases left in between. The CDR3 has 15 residues. MiXCR, applied by TCRdb to the 5' RACE reads, yields one record per CDR3 protein. The table lists about 23,000 distinct CDR3 sequences, 5% of them singletons. The source is an adult who was a healthcare worker with PCR-confirmed SARS-CoV-2 infection or an uninfected control (not recorded which). The sequenced sample was whole blood. This sequence joins TRBV7-8 and TRBJ2-2; tentative D call: TRBD1 (5 bases). In DNA, the CDR3 is TGTGCCAGCAGCTTTAACAGGACCAACACCGGGGAGCTGTTTTTT. Encoded protein: CASSFNRTNTGELFF.